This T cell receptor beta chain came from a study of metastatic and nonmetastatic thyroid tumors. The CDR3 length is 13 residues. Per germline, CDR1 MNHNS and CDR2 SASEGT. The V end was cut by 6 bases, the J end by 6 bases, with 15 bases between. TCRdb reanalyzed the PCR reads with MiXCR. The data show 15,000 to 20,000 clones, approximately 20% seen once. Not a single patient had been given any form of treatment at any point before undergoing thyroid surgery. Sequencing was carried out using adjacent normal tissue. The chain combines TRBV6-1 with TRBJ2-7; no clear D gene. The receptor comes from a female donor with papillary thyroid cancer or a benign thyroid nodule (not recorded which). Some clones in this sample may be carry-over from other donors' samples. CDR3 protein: CASSPPARAEQYF. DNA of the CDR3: TGTGCCAGCAGCCCTCCGGCCCGGGCCGAGCAGTACTTC.